This TCR beta chain derives from a study of fetal regulatory T cell absence and autoimmunity. About the study: Exocrine pancreas autoimmunity occurred in IPEX patients lacking clinical diabetes.

Study observations and caveats: Broadly similar TRB gene family usage was seen in pancreas and cord blood.

As for this clone: The target antigen is unknown.

CDR3 length equals 16 residues. Trimming removed 2 bases from V and 3 bases from J, with 14 bases in between. The germline V gene encodes CDR1 SGHRS and CDR2 YFSETQ. Profiled with immunoSEQ multiplex PCR; TCRdb holds only in-frame clones, not every one. The sample has 46,000 or so clones, about 79% seen once. Sequencing was performed on cord blood. This TCR derives from a newborn boy with IPEX syndrome. The V gene is TRBV5-1, the J gene TRBJ2-2; D gene uncertain. CDR3 sequence (DNA): TGCGCCAGCAGCTTTCCCCTAGTCCTTGACACCGGGGAGCTGTTTTTT. Encoded protein: CASSFPLVLDTGELFF.